Each of the 18 T cell receptor beta chains below was sequenced from the same sample in a study of radiotherapy plus CTLA-4 blockade in lung cancer. Assay used: immunoSEQ multiplex PCR; TCRdb lists only in-frame clones, some missing. The profile shows some 51,000 clones, 75% to 80% of them singletons. Source: peripheral blood, taken from a patient treated with radiotherapy plus ipilimumab. The receptor source for this set is a human donor with non-small cell lung cancer whose response to radiotherapy plus ipilimumab could not be evaluated.

The J gene is TRBJ1-1, the V gene TRBV4-3; D may be TRBD1 (5 bases). From germline, CDR1 is LGHNA and CDR2 YSLEER. CDR3 size: 16 residues. Trimming removed 3 bases from V and 4 bases from J, with 18 bases in between. CDR3 in amino acids: CASSHRQGGMVTEAFF. CDR3 bases: TGCGCCAGCAGCCATAGGCAGGGCGGTATGGTCACTGAAGCTTTCTTT.

This chain connects TRBV7-3 to TRBJ2-2; 7 nucleotides line up with TRBD2. V gave up 5 bases and J gave up 4 bases; unmatched junction bases: 4. Germline V lookup: CDR1 SGHTA, CDR2 FQGTGA. CDR3 length: 14 residues. The CDR3 bases are TGTGCCAGCAGCCCGGGACTAACCACCGGGGAGCTGTTTTTT. Amino acids: CASSPGLTTGELFF.

This chain connects TRBV5-6 to TRBJ2-3, with 10 bases aligning to TRBD1. V dropped 3 bases and J dropped 10; count of bases not matched to a gene: 11. Germline V gene data show CDR1 as SGHDT and CDR2 as YYEEEE. CDR3 length: 15 amino acids. DNA of the CDR3: TGTGCCAGCAGCTATCCGGGACAGGGGTGGATTGCGCAGTATTTT. It encodes CASSYPGQGWIAQYF.

V gene TRBV5-4 combines with J gene TRBJ2-1; a weak D match, TRBD2 (5 bases). The CDR3 has 16 residues. Trimming shortened V by 4 bases and J by 4 bases, and 18 bases separated the two germline ends. Germline CDR1 SGHNT, CDR2 YYREEE (reference sequence). CDR3 bases: TGTGCCAGCAGCCCGGCGGCGGGCAGGACTTACAATGAGCAGTTCTTC. Translating gives CASSPAAGRTYNEQFF.

The rearrangement uses TRBV28 and TRBJ2-3; 7 nucleotides line up with TRBD2. V dropped 2 bases and J dropped 4; count of bases not matched to a gene: 3. Germline CDR1 reads MDHEN; CDR2 reads SYDVKM. There are 14 residues in the CDR3. The CDR3 DNA reads TGTGCCAGCAGTTTAAGCGGGGACGCAGATACGCAGTATTTT. Amino acid sequence: CASSLSGDADTQYF.

The V call is TRBV30, the J call TRBJ1-5; 8 positions match TRBD1. Germline CDR1 is GTSNPN and CDR2 is SVGIG (reference sequence). Trimming removed 3 bases from V and 1 base from J; junction bases left unmatched: 5. The CDR3 is 15 residues long. CDR3: CAWSPGQGSNQPQHF. The CDR3, as DNA: TGTGCCTGGAGCCCAGGACAGGGAAGCAATCAGCCCCAGCATTTT.

This chain uses TRBV7-9 with TRBJ2-1, with a possible D match to TRBD2 (7 bases). The CDR3 totals 17 residues. Trimming removed 5 bases from V and 2 bases from J, with 19 bases in between. CDR1 SEHNR and CDR2 FQNEAQ come from the germline V gene (reference sequence). CDR3 coding DNA: TGTGCCAGCAGCCTCTTAGGGGGGGGCTACACCTACAATGAGCAGTTCTTC. Its protein product is CASSLLGGGYTYNEQFF. The whole variable domain, remainder taken from reference TRBV7-9 and TRBJ2-1, is DTGVSQNPRHKITKRGQNVTFRCDPISEHNRLYWYRQTLGQGPEFLTYFQNEAQLEKSRLLSDRFSAERPKGSFSTLEIQRTEQGDSAMYLCASSLLGGGYTYNEQFFGPGTRLTVL.

The rearrangement joins TRBV7-2 to TRBJ2-3; 10 positions match TRBD2. The CDR3 is 16 amino acids. The V segment lost 7 bases and the J segment 1 base; nucleotides outside the gene matches: 8. The germline CDR1 and CDR2 sequences are SGHTA and FQGNSA. The CDR3 spells CASTERGGLGTDTQYF. The CDR3 bases are TGTGCCAGCACCGAGCGGGGGGGCCTTGGCACAGATACGCAGTATTTT. The full variable domain, with the rest looked up from reference TRBV7-2 and TRBJ2-3, is GAGVSQSPSNKVTEKGKDVELRCDPISGHTALYWYRQSLGQGLEFLIYFQGNSAPDKSGLPSDRFSAERTGGSVSTLTIQRTQQEDSAVYLCASTERGGLGTDTQYFGPGTRLTVL.

The rearrangement joins TRBV10-3 to TRBJ2-7; the match to TRBD2 covers 10 bases. This CDR3 is 17 amino acids long. V lost 4 bases and J lost 1; bases outside the gene matches: 10. The germline gives CDR1 ENHRY, CDR2 SYGVKD. CDR3 sequence (DNA): TGTGCCATCAGTGGCGGCTTAGCGGGAGGTGGGTCCTACGAGCAGTACTTC. Its protein product is CAISGGLAGGGSYEQYF.

This clone was seen more than once but under ten times. One end of the junction does not line up with germline, which may come from a read error. CDR3 DNA: TGTGCCAGCACCTTAGGGACAAGGGGCACTGAAGCTTTCTTT. Amino acid sequence: CASTLGTRGTEAFF. V usage is TRBV7-8 and J usage is TRBJ1-1; a possible D gene is TRBD1 (6 bases). The CDR3 sequence is 14 residues long. Per germline, CDR1 SGHVS and CDR2 FQNEAQ.

CDR3: CASRTGTGELFF. CDR3 DNA sequence: TGTGCCAGCCGAACCGGCACCGGGGAGCTGTTTTTT. The chain is built from TRBV6-5 and TRBJ2-2, with unresolved D. V lost 8 bases and J lost 4, with 8 bases in between. Germline CDR1 and CDR2: MNHEY and SVGAGI. This CDR3 is built from 12 residues.

The rearrangement links TRBV4-3 to TRBJ2-5; 8 positions agree with TRBD1. The DNA matches TRBJ2-7 better at its end, which makes the J call doubtful. Germline V gives CDR1 LGHNA, CDR2 YSLEER. The CDR3 has 15 residues. The CDR3, as DNA: TGCGCCAGCAGCCAAGTTTACAGGGGGACCTACGAGCAGTACTTC. It is translated as CASSQVYRGTYEQYF.

V gene TRBV27 combines with J gene TRBJ2-5; 7 nucleotides match TRBD1. Per the germline V gene, CDR1 is MNHEY and CDR2 is SMNVEV (reference sequence). V gave up 6 bases and J gave up 4 bases; unmatched junction bases: 5. This CDR3 has 13 residues. The CDR3 spells CASSGRGPETQYF. CDR3 nucleotide sequence: TGTGCCAGCAGCGGAAGGGGGCCAGAGACCCAGTACTTC.

The rearrangement links TRBV28 to TRBJ2-3; D is unclear. Germline V gene sequence: CDR1 MDHEN, CDR2 SYDVKM. The CDR3 has 12 residues. Trimming stripped 2 bases from V and 13 bases from J, with 13 bases between. In nucleotides, the CDR3 is TGTGCCAGCAGTTTAACTACTGGAAAGGAGTATTTT. Encoded protein: CASSLTTGKEYF. Combining the CDR3 with reference TRBV28 and TRBJ2-3 gives the whole variable domain DVKVTQSSRYLVKRTGEKVFLECVQDMDHENMFWYRQDPGLGLRLIYFSYDVKMKEKGDIPEGYSVSREKKERFSLILESASTNQTSMYLCASSLTTGKEYFGPGTRLTVL.

Judged by abundance, this clone is medium-sized. The V gene is TRBV6-5, the J gene TRBJ2-1, with D perhaps matching TRBD2 (6 bases). The CDR3 runs to 15 residues. Between the trimmed V and J ends, which lost 6 bases and 9 bases, there was a span of 21 bases. From germline, CDR1 is MNHEY and CDR2 SVGAGI. DNA for the CDR3: TGTGCCAGCAGCCCCCCCAACTGGAGGGGTCGTGAGCAGTTCTTC. This translates into CASSPPNWRGREQFF.

In DNA form, the CDR3 reads TGTGCCAGCAGTGCTTACAGGGCCTCTGGAAACACCATATATTTT. Amino acid sequence: CASSAYRASGNTIYF. The chain recombines TRBV28 with TRBJ1-3; perhaps TRBD1 as D (6 bases). Germline CDR1 is MDHEN and CDR2 is SYDVKM. The ends were cut back, 5 bases at V and 0 bases at J, with 11 bases in the middle. This CDR3 has 15 residues.

V gene TRBV6-5 combines with J gene TRBJ2-5; D might be TRBD2 (6 bases). Germline-derived CDR1 and CDR2 are MNHEY and SVGAGI. Trimming stripped 2 bases from V and 9 bases from J, with 13 bases between. The CDR3 is 13 residues long. The CDR3 reads CASSYGGMGAQYF. The CDR3 DNA is TGTGCCAGCAGTTACGGCGGGATGGGGGCCCAGTACTTC.

The J gene is TRBJ2-7, the V gene TRBV7-2, with D tentatively TRBD2 (9 bases). Germline assignment: CDR1 SGHTA and CDR2 FQGNSA. V was trimmed by 4 bases and J by 2 bases, leaving 24 bases between them. The CDR3 has 18 amino acids. The CDR3 region has the DNA TGTGCCAGCAGCTCCAGGGGGCGGCTAGCGGGGAGAACCTACGAGCAGTACTTC. Protein sequence: CASSSRGRLAGRTYEQYF.